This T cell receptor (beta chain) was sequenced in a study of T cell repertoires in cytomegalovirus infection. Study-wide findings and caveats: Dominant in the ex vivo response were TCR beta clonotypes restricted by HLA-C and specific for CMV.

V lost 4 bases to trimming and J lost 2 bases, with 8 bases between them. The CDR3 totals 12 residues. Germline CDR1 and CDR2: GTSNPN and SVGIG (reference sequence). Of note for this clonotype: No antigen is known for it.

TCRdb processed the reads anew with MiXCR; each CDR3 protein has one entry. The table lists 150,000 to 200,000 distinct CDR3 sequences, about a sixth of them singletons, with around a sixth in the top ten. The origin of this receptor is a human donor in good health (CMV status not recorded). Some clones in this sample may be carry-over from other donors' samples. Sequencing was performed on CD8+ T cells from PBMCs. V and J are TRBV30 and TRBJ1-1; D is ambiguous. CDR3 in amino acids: CAWILRNTEAFF. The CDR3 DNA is TGTGCCTGGATCTTGCGTAACACTGAAGCTTTCTTT. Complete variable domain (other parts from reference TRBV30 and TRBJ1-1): SQTIHQWPATLVQPVGSPLSLECTVEGTSNPNLYWYRQAAGRGLQLLFYSVGIGQISSEVPQNLSASRPQDRQFILSSKKLLLSDSGFYLCAWILRNTEAFFGQGTRLTVV.